The present T cell receptor (beta chain) was sequenced within a study of response to subunit inactivated influenza vaccine. The CDR3 is made up of 15 amino acids. With 3 bases clipped from V and 4 bases from J, the junction kept 7 bases outside the gene matches. TCRdb called the RT-PCR reads again in MiXCR, with one record for every CDR3 protein. The sample shows about 310,000 distinct CDR3 sequences, 20% to 25% of them seen only once. The study's findings and limits: Authors suggested each seasonal influenza vaccination recruits few new T cells.

In regard to this clonotype: The antigen is not known.

This TCR was recovered from a man between 50 and 75 years old who received an inactivated influenza vaccine. The gene calls are TRBV12-3 or TRBV12-4 and TRBJ2-3; 7 bases map to TRBD1. This specimen consisted of PBMCs from blood, obtained around 22 months after vaccination. The DNA for the CDR3 is TGTGCCAGCAGTTTTCTACAGGGGTCGGCAGATACGCAGTATTTT. This translates into CASSFLQGSADTQYF.